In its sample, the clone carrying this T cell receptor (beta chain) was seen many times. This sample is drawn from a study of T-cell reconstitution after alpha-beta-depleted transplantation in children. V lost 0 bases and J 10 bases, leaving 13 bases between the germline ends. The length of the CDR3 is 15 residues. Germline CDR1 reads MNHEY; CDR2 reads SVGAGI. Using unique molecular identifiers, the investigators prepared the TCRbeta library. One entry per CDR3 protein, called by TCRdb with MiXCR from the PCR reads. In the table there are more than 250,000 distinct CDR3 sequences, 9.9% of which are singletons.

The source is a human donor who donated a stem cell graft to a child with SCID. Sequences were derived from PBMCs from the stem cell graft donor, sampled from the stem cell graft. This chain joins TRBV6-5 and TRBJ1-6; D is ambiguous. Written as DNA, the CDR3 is TGTGCCAGCAGTTACTCGGGTGAAGGGAGCTCACCCCTCCACTTT. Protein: CASSYSGEGSSPLHF.